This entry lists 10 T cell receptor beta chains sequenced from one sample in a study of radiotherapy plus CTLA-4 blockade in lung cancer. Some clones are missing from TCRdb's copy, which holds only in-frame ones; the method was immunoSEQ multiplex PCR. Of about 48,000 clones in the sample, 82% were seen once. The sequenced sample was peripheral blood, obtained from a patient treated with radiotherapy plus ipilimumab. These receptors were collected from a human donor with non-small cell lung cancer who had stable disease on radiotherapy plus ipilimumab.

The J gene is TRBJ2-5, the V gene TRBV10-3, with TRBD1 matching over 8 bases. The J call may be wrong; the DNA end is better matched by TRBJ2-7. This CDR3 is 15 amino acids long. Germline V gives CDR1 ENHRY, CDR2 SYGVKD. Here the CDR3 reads CAISESDRDPYEQYF. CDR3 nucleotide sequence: TGTGCCATCAGTGAGTCGGACAGGGACCCCTACGAGCAGTACTTC.

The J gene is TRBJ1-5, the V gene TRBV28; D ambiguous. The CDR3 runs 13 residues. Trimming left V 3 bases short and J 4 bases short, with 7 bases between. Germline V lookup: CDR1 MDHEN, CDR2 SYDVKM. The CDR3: CASSFGVNQPQHF. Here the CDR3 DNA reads TGTGCCAGCAGTTTCGGGGTGAATCAGCCCCAGCATTTT.

CDR3 sequence (DNA): TGCACCAGCAGTCCTGGTCGTTTGTGCGAAAGAACCTATGGCTACACCTTC. Residues: CTSSPGRLCERTYGYTF. This sequence joins TRBV1 and TRBJ1-2. TRBV1 represents a pseudogene. This CDR3 has 17 residues.

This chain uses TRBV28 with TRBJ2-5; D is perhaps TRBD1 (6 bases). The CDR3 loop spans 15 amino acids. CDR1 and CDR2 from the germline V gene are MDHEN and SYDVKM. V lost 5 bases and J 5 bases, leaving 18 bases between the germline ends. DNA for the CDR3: TGTGCCAGCAGTAGGTCTTGGGGGCCGGGGGAGACCCAGTACTTC. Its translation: CASSRSWGPGETQYF.

As DNA, the CDR3 is TGCGCCAGCAGATCGCTAGCGGGAGGAACCGGGGAGCTGTTTTTT. It encodes CASRSLAGGTGELFF. The V call is TRBV4-1, the J call TRBJ2-2, with 11 bases aligning to TRBD2. J lost 5 bases, V lost 6 bases, and 5 bases had no gene match. Germline V lookup: CDR1 MGHRA, CDR2 YSYEKL. The length of the CDR3 is 15 residues.

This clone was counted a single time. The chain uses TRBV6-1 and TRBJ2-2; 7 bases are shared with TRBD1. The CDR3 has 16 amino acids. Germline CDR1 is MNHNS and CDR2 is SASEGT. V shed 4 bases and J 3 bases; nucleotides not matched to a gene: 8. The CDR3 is CASSGTTGFDTGELFF. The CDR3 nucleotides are TGTGCCAGCAGTGGTACGACAGGGTTCGACACCGGGGAGCTGTTTTTT.

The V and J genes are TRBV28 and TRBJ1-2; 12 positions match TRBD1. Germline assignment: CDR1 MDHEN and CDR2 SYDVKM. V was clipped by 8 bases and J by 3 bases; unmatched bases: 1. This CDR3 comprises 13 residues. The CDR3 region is CASRDRGHYGYTF. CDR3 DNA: TGTGCCAGCCGGGACAGGGGGCACTATGGCTACACCTTC.

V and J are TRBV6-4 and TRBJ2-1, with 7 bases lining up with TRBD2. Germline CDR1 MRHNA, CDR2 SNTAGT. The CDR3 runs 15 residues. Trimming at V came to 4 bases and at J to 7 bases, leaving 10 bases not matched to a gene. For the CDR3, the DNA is TGTGCCAGCAGTGTTGCCGGGACTAATCGGAATGAGCAGTTCTTC. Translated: CASSVAGTNRNEQFF.

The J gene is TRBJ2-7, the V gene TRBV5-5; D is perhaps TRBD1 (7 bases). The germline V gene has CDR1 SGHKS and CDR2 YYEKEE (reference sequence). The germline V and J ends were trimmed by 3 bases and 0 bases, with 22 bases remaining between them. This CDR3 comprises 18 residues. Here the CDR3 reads CASSSLPVSGGSSYEQYF. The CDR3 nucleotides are TGTGCCAGCAGCTCCCTCCCCGTCTCAGGGGGGTCCTCCTACGAGCAGTACTTC.

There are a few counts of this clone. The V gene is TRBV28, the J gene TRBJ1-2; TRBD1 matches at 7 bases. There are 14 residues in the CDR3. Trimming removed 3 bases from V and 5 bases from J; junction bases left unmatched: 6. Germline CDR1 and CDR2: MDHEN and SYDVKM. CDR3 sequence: CASSLRQGFYGYTF. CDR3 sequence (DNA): TGTGCCAGCAGTTTGAGACAGGGTTTTTATGGCTACACCTTC.